Listed below are T cell receptor beta chains from one sample, sequenced in a study of breast tumors, draining lymph nodes, adjacent tissues. One entry per CDR3 protein results from TCRdb running MiXCR on the multiplex PCR reads. This table holds 180,000 or so distinct CDR3 sequences, 25% to 40% found once. Sequencing input: axillary lymph node tissue. The receptors stem from a female donor with breast cancer. Some clones in this sample may be carry-over from other donors' samples. Each CDR3 is given with its conserved first and last residue. Each record gives: J gene, D gene, V gene, clone size, CDR3 DNA, CDR3 protein. A D gene is named only where the DNA matches it firmly. For some rows the clone size is stated as once, few or many, or as a class when expanded; others skip it.

TRBJ2-3	TRBD1	TRBV10-3	few	TGTGCCATCAGGGAAGGTAACAGGGGACCGAGCACAGATACGCAGTATTTT	CAIREGNRGPSTDTQYF
TRBJ2-3	TRBD2	TRBV29-1	NA	TGCAGCACCCTTGGGTCTGGGGCGGGAGGTGTGTATTTT	CSTLGSGAGGVYF
TRBJ2-3	TRBD1	TRBV24-1	many	TGTGCCACCAGCGCCGGGACAGGGTCTACAGATACGCAGTATTTT	CATSAGTGSTDTQYF
TRBJ2-7	TRBD1	TRBV5-1	many	TGCGCCAGCAGCCTCGGGACAGCACGCTCCTACGAGCAGTACTTC	CASSLGTARSYEQYF
TRBJ1-2	NA	TRBV6-4	many	TGTGCCAGCAGTGCCCTGGACAGTTATGGCTACACCTTC	CASSALDSYGYTF
TRBJ2-2	TRBD1	TRBV4-3	many	TGCGCCAGCAGCCAGGCGGGGACAGGGCTTTTGACCGGGGAGCTGTTTTTT	CASSQAGTGLLTGELFF
TRBJ2-7	NA	TRBV20-1	many	TGCAGTGCTAGAGCCCCTCAGGTGGGCAGGGGTTACGAGCAGTACTTC	CSARAPQVGRGYEQYF
TRBJ2-5	NA	TRBV2	NA	TGTGCCAGCAAAGGAGGGGGAGGCAGTAATCCCAAGGAGACCCAGTACTTC	CASKGGGGSNPKETQYF
TRBJ2-1	TRBD2	TRBV7-2	many	TGTGCCAGCAGCTTAGTTGGCGGGAGTACCTTCAATGAGCAGTTCTTC	CASSLVGGSTFNEQFF
TRBJ1-2	NA	TRBV3-1	many	TGTGCCAGCAGCCAAGTGTTCGGGGGCTACACCTTC	CASSQVFGGYTF
TRBJ2-1	TRBD2	TRBV10-3	NA	TGTGCCATCAGTCGGGAGGACTTCTCCTACAATGAGCAGTTCTTC	CAISREDFSYNEQFF
TRBJ1-1	NA	TRBV6-6	NA	TGTGCCAGCATCAGGACGGCGAACACTGAAGCTTTCTTT	CASIRTANTEAFF
TRBJ2-6	NA	TRBV11-3	few	TGTGCCAGCACTAATCGGAATTCCGCGGCCAACGTCCTGACTTTC	CASTNRNSAANVLTF
TRBJ1-2	NA	TRBV7-9	many	TGTGCCACCGGGACCTACGGCTATGGCTACACCTTC	CATGTYGYGYTF
TRBJ2-2	TRBD2	TRBV3-1	NA	TGCGCCAGCAGCCAAGGCCGTAGCGGGGAGCTGCTTTTT	CASSQGRSGELLF
TRBJ1-4	TRBD1	TRBV15	NA	TGTGCCACCAGCAGTGATGGCAGGGGGCCGGAGAAACTGTCTTTT	CATSSDGRGPEKLSF
TRBJ1-1	NA	TRBV5-1	NA	TGCGCCAGCAGCTTGATCACAGCCACTGAAGCTTTCTTT	CASSLITATEAFF
TRBJ1-6	TRBD1	TRBV6-5	NA	TGTGCCAGCACCCACCAGAGGACAGGGCCATCAAATTCACCCCTCCACTTT	CASTHQRTGPSNSPLHF